This T cell receptor beta chain is drawn from a study of beta chain features in type 1 diabetes. Study-wide context: There was similarity between patients and healthy donors in age, gender and cell yields. Sorted cell examination encompassed about 110,000,000 cells across all samples.

Expressed TCRB transcripts were sequenced after all isolated RNA was converted to cDNA. Sequenced by immunoSEQ multiplex PCR; TCRdb stores in-frame clones only, minus some. Among 300,000 to 350,000 clones, 8% were seen once, and the ten largest hold 0.44%. This clone was seen many times. The germline V gene has CDR1 ENHRY and CDR2 SYGVKD. The CDR3 sequence is 15 residues long. Trimming cost V 7 bases and J 1 base, with 16 bases left between them. The receptor was isolated from a woman aged 18-29 years in good health. Sequencing used central memory CD4+ T cells from blood. This chain links TRBV10-3 with TRBJ1-1; D call uncertain. CDR3 nucleotides: TGTGCCATCATGCGTGTAGACGGATCGAACACTGAAGCTTTCTTT. Its translation is CAIMRVDGSNTEAFF.